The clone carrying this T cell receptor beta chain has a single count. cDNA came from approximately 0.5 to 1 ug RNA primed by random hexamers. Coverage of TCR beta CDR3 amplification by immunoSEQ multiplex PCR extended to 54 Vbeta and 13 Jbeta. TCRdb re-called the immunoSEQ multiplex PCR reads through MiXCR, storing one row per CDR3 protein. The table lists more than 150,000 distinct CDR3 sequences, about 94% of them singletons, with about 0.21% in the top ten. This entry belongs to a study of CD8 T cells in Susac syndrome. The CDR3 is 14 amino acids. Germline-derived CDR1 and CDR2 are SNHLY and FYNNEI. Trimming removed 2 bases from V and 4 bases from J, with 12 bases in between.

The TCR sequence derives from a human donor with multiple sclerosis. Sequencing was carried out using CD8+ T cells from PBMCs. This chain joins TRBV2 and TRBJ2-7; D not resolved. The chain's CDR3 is CASSENFGFYEQYF. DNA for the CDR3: TGTGCCAGCAGTGAAAATTTTGGGTTTTACGAGCAGTACTTC.